This TCR beta chain was found in a study of blood T cell repertoires in COVID-19. Turning to the study itself: There were acute and convalescent COVID-19 samples, and they came from the United States, Italy and Spain. PBMCs, B-cell-depleted T cells, or T cells were the source of the cDNA or gDNA that made up the material.

The CDR3 totals 15 residues. Germline trimming cut 3 bases from V and 2 bases from J; bases unmatched to any gene: 3. CDR1 and CDR2 (germline): SGHDN, FVKESK. Authors' methods: Scientists estimated how many nucleated cells there were by amplifying reference gene primers. Sequencing was performed with immunoSEQ multiplex PCR; in TCRdb, only in-frame clones are kept and a portion is missing. The DNA was the basis for D and trimming; V, J and clone size are from that table. Of under 130,000 clones listed, 84% are singletons. This clone was seen just once. Sequencing used peripheral blood. The chain joins TRBV14 to TRBJ2-2; 7 bases map to TRBD2. The sequence was collected from a human donor in a cohort sampled during active or convalescent COVID-19. The CDR3 DNA reads TGTGCCAGCAGCCAGCCGGGACTAAACACCGGGGAGCTGTTTTTT. The encoded protein is CASSQPGLNTGELFF.